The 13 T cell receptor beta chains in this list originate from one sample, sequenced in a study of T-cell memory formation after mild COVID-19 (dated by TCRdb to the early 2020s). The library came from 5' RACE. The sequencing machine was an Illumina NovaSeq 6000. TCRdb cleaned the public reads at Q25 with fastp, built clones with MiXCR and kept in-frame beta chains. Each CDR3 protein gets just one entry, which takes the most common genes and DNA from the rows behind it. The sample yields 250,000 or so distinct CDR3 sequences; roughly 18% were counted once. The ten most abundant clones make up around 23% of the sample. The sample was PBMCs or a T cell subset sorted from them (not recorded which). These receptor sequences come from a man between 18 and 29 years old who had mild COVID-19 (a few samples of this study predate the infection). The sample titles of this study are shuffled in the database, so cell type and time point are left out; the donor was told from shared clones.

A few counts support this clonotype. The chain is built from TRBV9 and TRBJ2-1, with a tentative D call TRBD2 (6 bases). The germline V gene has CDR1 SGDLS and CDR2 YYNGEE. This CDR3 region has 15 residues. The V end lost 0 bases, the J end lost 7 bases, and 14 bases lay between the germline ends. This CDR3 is CASSVAPEGGNEQFF. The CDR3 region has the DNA TGTGCCAGCAGCGTAGCGCCGGAGGGTGGAAATGAGCAGTTCTTC.

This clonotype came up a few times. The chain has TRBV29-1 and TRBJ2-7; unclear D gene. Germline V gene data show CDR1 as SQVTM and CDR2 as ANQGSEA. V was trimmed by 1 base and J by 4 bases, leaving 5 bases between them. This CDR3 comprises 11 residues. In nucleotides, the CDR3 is TGCAGCGTTGAAGTCCATTACGAGCAGTACTTC. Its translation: CSVEVHYEQYF.

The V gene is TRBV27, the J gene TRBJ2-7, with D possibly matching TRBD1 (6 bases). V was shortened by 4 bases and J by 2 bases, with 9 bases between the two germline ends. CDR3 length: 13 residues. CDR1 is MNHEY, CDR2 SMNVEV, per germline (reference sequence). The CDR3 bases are TGTGCCAGCAGTTACAAGGGGGCCTACGAGCAGTACTTC. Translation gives CASSYKGAYEQYF.

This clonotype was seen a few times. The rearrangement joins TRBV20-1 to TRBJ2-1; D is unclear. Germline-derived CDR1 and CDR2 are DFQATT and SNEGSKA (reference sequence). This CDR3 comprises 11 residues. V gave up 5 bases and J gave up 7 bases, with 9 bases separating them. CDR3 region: CSAYSLNEQFF. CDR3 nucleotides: TGCAGTGCTTATAGCTTGAATGAGCAGTTCTTC.

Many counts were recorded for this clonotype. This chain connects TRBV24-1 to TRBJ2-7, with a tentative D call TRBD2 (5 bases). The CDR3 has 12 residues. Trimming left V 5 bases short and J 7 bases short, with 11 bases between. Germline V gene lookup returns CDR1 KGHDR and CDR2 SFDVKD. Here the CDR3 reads CATSGTAEEQYF. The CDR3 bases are TGTGCCACCAGTGGGACTGCAGAGGAGCAGTACTTC.

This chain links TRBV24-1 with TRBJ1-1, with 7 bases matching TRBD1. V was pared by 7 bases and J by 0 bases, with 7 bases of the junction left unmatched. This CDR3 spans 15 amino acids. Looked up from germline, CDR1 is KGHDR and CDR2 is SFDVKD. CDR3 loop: CATREGTGVNTEAFF. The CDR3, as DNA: TGTGCCACCAGGGAGGGAACAGGGGTGAACACTGAAGCTTTCTTT.

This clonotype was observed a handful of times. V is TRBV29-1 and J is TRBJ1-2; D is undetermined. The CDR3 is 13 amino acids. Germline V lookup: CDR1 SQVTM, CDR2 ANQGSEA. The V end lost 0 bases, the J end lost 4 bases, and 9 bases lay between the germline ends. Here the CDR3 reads CSVEELGPYGYTF. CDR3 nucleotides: TGCAGCGTTGAAGAACTAGGGCCCTATGGCTACACCTTC.

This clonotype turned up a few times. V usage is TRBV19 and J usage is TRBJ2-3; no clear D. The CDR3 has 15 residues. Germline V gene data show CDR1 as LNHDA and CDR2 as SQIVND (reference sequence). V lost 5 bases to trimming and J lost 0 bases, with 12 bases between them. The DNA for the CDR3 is TGTGCCAGTAGTCAACACCAAAAGAGCACAGATACGCAGTATTTT. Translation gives CASSQHQKSTDTQYF.

The DNA for the CDR3 is TGTGCCAGCAGCTTAGCGTCTAGGTTTAGCACAGATACGCAGTATTTT. This codes for CASSLASRFSTDTQYF. The rearrangement uses TRBV7-2 and TRBJ2-3, with D unresolved. The germline V gene has CDR1 SGHTA and CDR2 FQGNSA. This CDR3 has 16 residues. V lost 0 bases and J 0 bases, leaving 10 bases between the germline ends.

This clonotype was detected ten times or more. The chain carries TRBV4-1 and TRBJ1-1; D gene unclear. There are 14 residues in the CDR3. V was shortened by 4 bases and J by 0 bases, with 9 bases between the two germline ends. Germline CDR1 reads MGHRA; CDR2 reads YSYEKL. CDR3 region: CASSLLGMNTEAFF. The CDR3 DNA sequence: TGCGCCAGCAGCCTTCTAGGGATGAACACTGAAGCTTTCTTT.

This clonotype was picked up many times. CDR3 residues: CASSLEAGAGTEAFF. The CDR3 DNA sequence: TGTGCCAGCAGCTTAGAGGCAGGGGCAGGCACTGAAGCTTTCTTT. The rearrangement uses TRBV7-2 and TRBJ1-1; D is possibly TRBD1 (6 bases). This CDR3 contains 15 residues. Germline V gives CDR1 SGHTA, CDR2 FQGNSA. Deletions cut 1 base from V and 4 bases from J, with 13 bases between.

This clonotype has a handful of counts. The CDR3 reads CATSRDVGSGSPLHF. Written as DNA, the CDR3 is TGTGCCACCAGCAGAGATGTGGGGTCCGGCTCACCCCTCCACTTT. The rearrangement joins TRBV15 to TRBJ1-6; D remains unclear. CDR1 and CDR2 from the germline V gene are LNHNV and YYDKDF (reference sequence). V lost 0 bases and J 10 bases, leaving 13 bases between the germline ends. The CDR3 covers 15 residues.

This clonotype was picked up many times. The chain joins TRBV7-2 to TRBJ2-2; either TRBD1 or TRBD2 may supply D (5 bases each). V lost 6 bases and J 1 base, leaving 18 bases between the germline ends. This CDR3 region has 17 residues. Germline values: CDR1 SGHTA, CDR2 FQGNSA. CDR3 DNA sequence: TGTGCCAGCAGGTCGTTTGGGACGGATCTGAACACCGGGGAGCTGTTTTTT. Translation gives CASRSFGTDLNTGELFF.